This TCR beta chain came from a study of post-analysis software for immune sequencing data. About the study: The disease courses covered relapsing-remitting, secondary progressive and progressive-relapsing multiple sclerosis.

From germline, CDR1 is MNHEY and CDR2 SMNVEV (reference sequence). Trimming took 2 bases from V and 3 from J; bases not matched to a gene: 9. The CDR3 is made up of 16 amino acids. Study findings and constraints: Four to six TRBV segments were significantly more frequent in patients than in controls. TRBV5-6, TRBV5-1 and TRBV20-1 were among these segments.

Remarks on this clonotype: No antigen is known for it.

Built from TCR beta cDNA, the libraries had unique molecular identifiers in them. Input of about 0.9 to 10 million T cells yielded roughly 0.5 million cDNA molecules. MiXCR, applied by TCRdb to the PCR reads, yields one record per CDR3 protein. Altogether fewer than 600,000 distinct CDR3 sequences are present, under 55% being singletons, with the ten largest covering over 10%. Sequencing was done on a sample of blood. The rearrangement links TRBV27 to TRBJ2-5; TRBD1 aligns across 7 bases. The sequence was collected from a girl between 10 and 17 years old with multiple sclerosis. CDR3 residues: CASSLDFGTDKETQYF. The DNA of the CDR3 is TGTGCCAGCAGTTTAGATTTCGGGACAGATAAAGAGACCCAGTACTTC.